This is a list of T cell receptor beta chains from one sample in a study of T cells in Graves' hyperthyroidism and ophthalmopathy. TCRdb called the multiplex PCR reads again in MiXCR, with one record for every CDR3 protein. There are about 520,000 distinct CDR3 sequences in the sample; approximately 25% occur only once, and around 11% lies in the top ten. The specimen sequenced was blood. The receptor source for this set is a woman in her 30s with Graves' ophthalmopathy. Both conserved end residues are part of each CDR3. The D gene is left open where the match is weak. Clone size is shown for a subset of rows, as once, few, many or a class of expanded clone.

DNA	CDR3	V	J	D	size
TGTGCCAGCAGTTTATCGTTCAACGGCTACACCTTC	CASSLSFNGYTF	TRBV28	TRBJ1-2	NA	many
TGTGCCAGCAGTATGCGATCAGATGTCGTCTACACCTTC	CASSMRSDVVYTF	TRBV28	TRBJ1-2	NA	many
TGTGCCAGCAGCTCGAGTAGACTAGCGGGAAACACCGGGGAGCTGTTTTTT	CASSSSRLAGNTGELFF	TRBV7-3	TRBJ2-2	TRBD2	NA
TGTGCCAGCAGTGCCTCCGGGACAGGGCTGAGTGGCTACACCTTC	CASSASGTGLSGYTF	TRBV2	TRBJ1-2	TRBD1	few
TGTGCCAGCAGTGGACCCGGGACCGACGTTGTGGGAGCTTTCTTT	CASSGPGTDVVGAFF	TRBV6-1	TRBJ1-1	NA	few
TGCGCCAGCAGCACGGACGCCGCGCGTTCCTACGAGCAGTACTTC	CASSTDAARSYEQYF	TRBV5-1	TRBJ2-7	NA	many
TGTGCCAGCAGTTTAGGCTCGGCTAGCAATCAGCCCCAGCATTTT	CASSLGSASNQPQHF	TRBV27	TRBJ1-5	NA	few
TGTGCCAGTAGTATAGGGGGGGCAGGGCTCAATCAGCCCCAGCATTTT	CASSIGGAGLNQPQHF	TRBV19	TRBJ1-5	NA	few
TGTGCCAGCGGACAGCGCTATGGCTACACCTTC	CASGQRYGYTF	TRBV27	TRBJ1-2	NA	many
TGTGCCAGCAGCCCAAGGACTAGCTCTCAAGAGACCCAGTACTTC	CASSPRTSSQETQYF	TRBV7-9	TRBJ2-5	TRBD2	few
TGTGCCAGCAGACCCCTCGACAGATTAGGGACAGGGGGCGACGAGCAGTACTTC	CASRPLDRLGTGGDEQYF	TRBV28	TRBJ2-7	TRBD1	many
TGTGCCAGCTTACTAGCGGGACAAGAGACCCAGTACTTC	CASLLAGQETQYF	TRBV28	TRBJ2-5	TRBD2	many
TGTGCCAGCAGGACACAGGGTAACGAGCAGTACTTC	CASRTQGNEQYF	TRBV6-1	TRBJ2-7	NA	NA
TGTGCCAGCAGTGAATTTGGGGAATGGTCCCAGTACTTC	CASSEFGEWSQYF	TRBV25-1	TRBJ2-5	NA	many
TGTGCCAGCAGTTACTCGGGTCTCGGGACAGGGGGCACCCAGTACTTC	CASSYSGLGTGGTQYF	TRBV6-5	TRBJ2-5	TRBD1	many
TGTGCCAGTAGTATGGGCGTGGGTAACTATGGCTACACCTTC	CASSMGVGNYGYTF	TRBV19	TRBJ1-2	NA	many
TGCGCCAGCAGCCAAGCCCTTTCTCTGACAGGGGAGGCCAAAAACATTCAGTACTTC	CASSQALSLTGEAKNIQYF	TRBV4-1	TRBJ2-4	TRBD1	NA
TGTGCCAGCAGCTCCGAGGGGAGGGGATTCTACGAGCAGTACTTC	CASSSEGRGFYEQYF	TRBV7-6	TRBJ2-7	TRBD2	many
TGTGCCAGCAGTTATAGACGGGATTATGGCTACACCTTC	CASSYRRDYGYTF	TRBV6-2/TRBV6-3	TRBJ1-2	NA	NA
TGTGCCAGCAGGCCCGTAGAGAGCTCCTATAATTCACCCCTCCACTTT	CASRPVESSYNSPLHF	TRBV6-1	TRBJ1-6	NA	NA
TGTGCCAGCAGTCCCACAGGGGGCGGTCGGACCCAGTACTTC	CASSPTGGGRTQYF	TRBV11-2	TRBJ2-5	TRBD1	NA
TGTGCCAGCTCACCCGGTAATAATTCACCCCTCCACTTT	CASSPGNNSPLHF	TRBV18	TRBJ1-6	NA	NA
TGTGCCAGCAGTGTGGACAGAGACACTGAAGCTTTCTTT	CASSVDRDTEAFF	TRBV6-1	TRBJ1-1	NA	many
TGTGCCAGCAGTCCTGGACAGGGATATTCACCCCTCCACTTT	CASSPGQGYSPLHF	TRBV7-2	TRBJ1-6	TRBD1	many
TGCAGTGCTAGAGGAGCGGGGGGCTGGGAGACCCAGTACTTC	CSARGAGGWETQYF	TRBV20-1	TRBJ2-5	TRBD2	NA
TGCAGTGCTAGAGAGAGGCCTCAAGCCTACGAGCAGTACTTC	CSARERPQAYEQYF	TRBV20-1	TRBJ2-7	NA	many
TGTGCCAGCAGCTACCGACGCATGGGGGGTGCGGCGATGAACACTGAAGCTTTCTTT	CASSYRRMGGAAMNTEAFF	TRBV5-4	TRBJ1-1	NA	many
TGTGCCAGCAGCCAACGTGAGGGGGGTGGCTACACCTTC	CASSQREGGGYTF	TRBV3-1	TRBJ1-2	NA	NA
TGTGCCACTTCCAGGCAGGGAGGGTATGGCTACACCTTC	CATSRQGGYGYTF	TRBV12-3/TRBV12-4	TRBJ1-2	NA	many
TGTGCCAGCAGCGGCACTAGCGGGGGGCACGAGCAGTACTTC	CASSGTSGGHEQYF	TRBV9	TRBJ2-7	TRBD2	NA
TGTGCCAGCATTCGAAATGGGGGCGGGGAGCTGTTTTTT	CASIRNGGGELFF	TRBV6-1	TRBJ2-2	NA	NA
TGCAGTGCTAGAAACACCTCACCTTTC	CSARNTSPF	TRBV20-1	TRBJ1-2	NA	once
TGCAGCGTCACCCTTGAGGCCACTGAAGCTTTCTTT	CSVTLEATEAFF	TRBV29-1	TRBJ1-1	NA	NA
TGTGCCAGCAGTTATCTGCGGGCAGAGACCCAGTACTTC	CASSYLRAETQYF	TRBV6-5	TRBJ2-5	NA	many
TGTGCCAGCAGACGCATTGGATCGGGGAACACTGAAGCTTTCTTT	CASRRIGSGNTEAFF	TRBV11-2	TRBJ1-1	NA	NA
TGTGCCAGCAGTGAAAATAGGGAGAGCTACACCTTC	CASSENRESYTF	TRBV6-1	TRBJ1-2	NA	many
TGTGCCAGCAGCCAAGAACCGGCCTTTGTTTGGGGAGGGAATCAGCCCCAGCATTTT	CASSQEPAFVWGGNQPQHF	TRBV4-2	TRBJ1-5	NA	NA
TGTGCCGGCTCCGGGACTAGCAGGGACGAGCAGTACTTC	CAGSGTSRDEQYF	TRBV6-1	TRBJ2-7	TRBD2	NA
TGTGCCAGCACGGACAGGGGGCTCACAGATACGCAGTATTTT	CASTDRGLTDTQYF	TRBV27	TRBJ2-3	TRBD1	many
TGTGCCATCAGTGAGGTCGCAACAGGCAATCAGCCCCAGCATTTT	CAISEVATGNQPQHF	TRBV10-3	TRBJ1-5	NA	NA
TGTGCCAGCTCACCACCGGGGGATAGGTACGAGCAGTACTTC	CASSPPGDRYEQYF	TRBV18	TRBJ2-7	NA	many
TGTGCCAGCAGCCAATGGGGGGGCCAAGAGACCCAGTACTTC	CASSQWGGQETQYF	TRBV3-1	TRBJ2-5	TRBD2	NA